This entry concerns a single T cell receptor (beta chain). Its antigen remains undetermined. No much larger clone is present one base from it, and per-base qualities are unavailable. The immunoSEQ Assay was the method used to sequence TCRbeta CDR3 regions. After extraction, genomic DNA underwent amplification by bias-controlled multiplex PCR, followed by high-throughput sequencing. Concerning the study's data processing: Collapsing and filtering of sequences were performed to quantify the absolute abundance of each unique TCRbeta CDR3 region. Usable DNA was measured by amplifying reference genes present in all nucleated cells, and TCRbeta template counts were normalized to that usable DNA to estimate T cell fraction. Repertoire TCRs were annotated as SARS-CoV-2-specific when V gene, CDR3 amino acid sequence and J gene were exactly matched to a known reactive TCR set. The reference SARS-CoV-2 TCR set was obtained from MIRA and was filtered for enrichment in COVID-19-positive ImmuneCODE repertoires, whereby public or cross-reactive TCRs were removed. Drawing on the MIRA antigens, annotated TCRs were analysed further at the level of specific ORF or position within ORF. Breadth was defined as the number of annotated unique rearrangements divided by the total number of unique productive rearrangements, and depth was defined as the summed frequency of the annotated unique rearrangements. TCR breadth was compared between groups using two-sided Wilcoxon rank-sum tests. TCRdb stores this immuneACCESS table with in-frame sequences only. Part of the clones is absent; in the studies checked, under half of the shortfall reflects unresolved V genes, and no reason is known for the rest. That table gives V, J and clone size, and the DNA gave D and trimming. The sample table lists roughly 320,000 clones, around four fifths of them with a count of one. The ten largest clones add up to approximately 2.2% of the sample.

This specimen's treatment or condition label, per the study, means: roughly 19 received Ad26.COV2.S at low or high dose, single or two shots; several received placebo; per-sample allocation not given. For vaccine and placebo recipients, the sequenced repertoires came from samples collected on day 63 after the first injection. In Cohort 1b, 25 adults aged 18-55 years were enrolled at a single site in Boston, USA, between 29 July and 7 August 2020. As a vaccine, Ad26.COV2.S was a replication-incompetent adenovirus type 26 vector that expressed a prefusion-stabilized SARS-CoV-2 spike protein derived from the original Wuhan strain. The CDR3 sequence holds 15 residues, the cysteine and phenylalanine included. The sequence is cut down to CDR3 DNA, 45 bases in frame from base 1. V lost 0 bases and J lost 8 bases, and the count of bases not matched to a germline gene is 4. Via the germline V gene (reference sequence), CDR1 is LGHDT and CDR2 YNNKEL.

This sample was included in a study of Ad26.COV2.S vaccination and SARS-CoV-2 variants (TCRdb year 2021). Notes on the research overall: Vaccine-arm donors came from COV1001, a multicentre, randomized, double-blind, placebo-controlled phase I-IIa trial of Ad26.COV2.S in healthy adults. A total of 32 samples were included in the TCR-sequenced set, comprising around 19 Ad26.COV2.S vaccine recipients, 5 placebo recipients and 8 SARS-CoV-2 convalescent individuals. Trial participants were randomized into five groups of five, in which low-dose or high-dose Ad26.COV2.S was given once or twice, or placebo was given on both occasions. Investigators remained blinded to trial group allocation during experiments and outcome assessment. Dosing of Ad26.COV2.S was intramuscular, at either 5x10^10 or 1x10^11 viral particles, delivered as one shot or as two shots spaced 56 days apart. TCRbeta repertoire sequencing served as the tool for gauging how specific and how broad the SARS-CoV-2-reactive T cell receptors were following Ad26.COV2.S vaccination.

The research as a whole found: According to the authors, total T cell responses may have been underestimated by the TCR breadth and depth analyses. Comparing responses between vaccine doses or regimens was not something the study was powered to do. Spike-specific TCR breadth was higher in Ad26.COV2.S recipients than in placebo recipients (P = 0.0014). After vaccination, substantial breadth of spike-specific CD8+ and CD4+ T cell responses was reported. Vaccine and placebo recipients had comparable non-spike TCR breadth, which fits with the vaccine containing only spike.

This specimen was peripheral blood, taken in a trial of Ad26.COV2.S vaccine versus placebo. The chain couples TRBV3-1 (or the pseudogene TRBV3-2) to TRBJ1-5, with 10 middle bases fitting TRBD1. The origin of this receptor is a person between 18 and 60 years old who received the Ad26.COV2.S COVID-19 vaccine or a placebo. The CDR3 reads CASSQDGTGDKPQHF. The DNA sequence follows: TGTGCCAGCAGCCAAGATGGGACAGGGGATAAGCCCCAGCATTTT.